This T cell receptor (beta chain) was sequenced for a study of blood T cells in healthy people across ages. A second roughly 6 to 12 cycle PCR used barcoded and J-beta primers. TCRdb redid the calling of the 5' RACE reads with MiXCR, one entry per CDR3 protein. The sample has 1.5 million or so distinct CDR3 sequences, under 55% seen once. With regard to this clonotype: This may arise from a read error, as a much more abundant clone is one base away.

CDR3 length: 15 amino acids. Germline lookup yields CDR1 SEHNR and CDR2 FQNEAQ (reference sequence). V dropped 1 base and J dropped 1; count of bases not matched to a gene: 3. Sequences were obtained from blood. This receptor was obtained from a woman aged 18-30 years in good health. This chain links TRBV7-9 with TRBJ2-7; 8 bases match TRBD1. The CDR3: CASSLVRTGSYEQYF. The DNA for the CDR3 is TGTGCCAGCAGCTTAGTTCGGACAGGGTCCTACGAGCAGTACTTC. The full variable domain, rest sourced from reference TRBV7-9 and TRBJ2-7, is DTGVSQNPRHKITKRGQNVTFRCDPISEHNRLYWYRQTLGQGPEFLTYFQNEAQLEKSRLLSDRFSAERPKGSFSTLEIQRTEQGDSAMYLCASSLVRTGSYEQYFGPGTRLTVT.